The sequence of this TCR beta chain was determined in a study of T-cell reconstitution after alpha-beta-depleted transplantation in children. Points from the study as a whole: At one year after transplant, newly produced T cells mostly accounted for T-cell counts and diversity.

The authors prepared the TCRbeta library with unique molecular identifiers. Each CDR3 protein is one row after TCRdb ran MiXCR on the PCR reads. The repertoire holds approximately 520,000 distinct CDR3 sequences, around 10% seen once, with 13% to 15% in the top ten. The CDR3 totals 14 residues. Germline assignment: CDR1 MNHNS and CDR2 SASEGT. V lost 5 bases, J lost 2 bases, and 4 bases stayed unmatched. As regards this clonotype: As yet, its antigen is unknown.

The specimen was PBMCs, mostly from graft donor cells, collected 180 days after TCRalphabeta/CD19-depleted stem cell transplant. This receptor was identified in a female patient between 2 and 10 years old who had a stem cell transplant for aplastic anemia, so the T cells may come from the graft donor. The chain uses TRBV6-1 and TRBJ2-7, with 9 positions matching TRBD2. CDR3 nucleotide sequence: TGTGCCAGCAGTCCCCGGACTAGCGCCTACGAGCAGTACTTC. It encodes CASSPRTSAYEQYF.